This T cell receptor beta chain was captured by sequencing in a study of blood T cell repertoires in COVID-19 (TCRdb year 2020). About the full investigation: Samples covering the acute and convalescent phases of COVID-19 were provided by collaborators in the United States, Italy and Spain. The prospective study material was composed of cDNA or gDNA derived from T cells, B-cell-depleted T cells, or PBMCs. The sample metadata nearly always contained a de-identified subject ID, COVID-19 status, age in years and sex. A freely available public database, intended as a resource for researchers studying the immune response to SARS-CoV-2, is where the repertoires were released. Where available, HLA class I and class II types were taken from metadata supplied by the sample provider and were not determined by assay-based typing. Samples were obtained from the ongoing ImmuneRACE study (first 160 participants) and from roughly 1,300 subjects provided by 6 global collaborators. The dataset comprised deeply sampled blood TCRbeta repertoires from subjects exposed to, actively infected with, or recovered from COVID-19.

As for this clone: The antigen it recognizes is unknown. No base quality values were provided; no much bigger clone lies one nucleotide off.

In the prospective study, participants were roughly 18 to 100 years old, resided in under 30 geographic areas of the United States, and were enrolled through a virtual design. In the prospective study, cohorts were assigned on the basis of participant-reported clinical history obtained from a screening survey and a study questionnaire. Each participant in the prospective study had whole blood, serum and a nasopharyngeal or oropharyngeal swab collected by mobile phlebotomists. Additional blood draws and questionnaires over an approximately two-month period could optionally be provided by prospective study participants. Before DNA extraction, blood samples from the prospective study were shipped at room temperature or frozen. Study-wide conclusions, independent of this receptor: The quantity of clinical and demographic metadata differed by source and by participant and was supplied without curation.

According to the germline V gene (reference sequence), CDR1 reads MNHEY and CDR2 reads SMNVEV. V is pruned by 5 bases and J by 2 bases, leaving 6 bases of the junction without a gene match. From the cysteine up to the phenylalanine, the CDR3 has a length of 15 residues. Of the read, only the CDR3 DNA is kept; its 45 bases are in frame from base 1. TCRbeta CDR3 regions were amplified from genomic DNA using the immunoSEQ Assay, a bias-controlled multiplex PCR. As for how the authors treated the data: Nucleated cell counts per sample were estimated from amplification of reference gene primers within the assay. To quantify the absolute abundance of each unique TCRbeta CDR3 rearrangement, sequence reads were collapsed and filtered. For each sample, productive Simpson clonality was calculated as the square root of Simpson's diversity index over productive rearrangements. TCRdb retrieved this table from immuneACCESS and kept in-frame rearrangements only. Not all clones are present; in checked studies, unresolved V genes account for under half, and no reason is known for the remainder. That table supplies the V and J calls and clone size; D and trimming were determined from the DNA. The sample table holds roughly 400,000 clones, of which around 90% were seen once. Jointly, the top ten make up roughly 2% of the sample.

Material for sequencing was PBMCs or T cells enriched from blood (not recorded which). The chain was built from TRBV27 and TRBJ1-5; TRBD1 aligns with 7 central bases. The clonotype originates from a woman in her thirties or forties with acute COVID-19. The CDR3 region reads CASSLRQGRNQPQHF. The sequenced DNA: TGTGCCAGCAGTCTTCGACAGGGTCGCAATCAGCCCCAGCATTTT.